These 22 T cell receptor beta chains were sequenced from one sample in a study of blood T cell repertoires in COVID-19. The protocol was immunoSEQ multiplex PCR, while the TCRdb copy is restricted to in-frame clones and leaves out a portion. Altogether 200,000 to 300,000 clones are present, 65% to 90% being singletons, with the ten largest covering over 1.5%. The sample consisted of peripheral blood. Receptor source: a man aged 25-45 years with active or convalescent COVID-19.

This chain joins TRBV6-6 and TRBJ2-3, with D possibly matching TRBD2 (6 bases). V lost 3 bases and J 9 bases, leaving 16 bases between the germline ends. The CDR3 covers 14 residues. Looked up from germline, CDR1 is MNHNY and CDR2 is SVGAGI (reference sequence). CDR3 amino acids: CASSYAGTPGTQYF. DNA for the CDR3: TGTGCCAGCAGTTATGCGGGGACCCCTGGCACGCAGTATTTT.

The rearrangement joins TRBV20-1 to TRBJ2-1, with D perhaps TRBD2 (5 bases). Between the trimmed V and J ends, which lost 3 bases and 0 bases, there was a span of 6 bases. The CDR3 spans 13 residues. Germline V gene sequence: CDR1 DFQATT, CDR2 SNEGSKA (reference sequence). Here the CDR3 DNA reads TGCAGTGCTAGTAGCGACTCCTACAATGAGCAGTTCTTC. This translates into CSASSDSYNEQFF.

The rearrangement links TRBV7-2 to TRBJ2-1; 11 nucleotides align to TRBD2. J was trimmed by 8 bases and V by 2 bases; bases with no gene match: 11. Germline loops: CDR1 SGHTA, CDR2 FQGNSA. The length of the CDR3 is 17 residues. The CDR3 sequence: CASSLQSPRLAGHEQFF. DNA for the CDR3: TGTGCCAGCAGCTTACAATCCCCTAGACTAGCGGGGCATGAGCAGTTCTTC. Looking up the rest from reference TRBV7-2 and TRBJ2-1 gives the full variable domain: GAGVSQSPSNKVTEKGKDVELRCDPISGHTALYWYRQSLGQGLEFLIYFQGNSAPDKSGLPSDRFSAERTGGSVSTLTIQRTQQEDSAVYLCASSLQSPRLAGHEQFFGPGTRLTVL.

This sequence joins TRBV2 and TRBJ1-6; 7 bases agree with TRBD1. The CDR3 is 15 residues long. V was clipped by 7 bases and J by 4 bases; unmatched bases: 7. In germline, CDR1 is SNHLY, CDR2 FYNNEI. CDR3 protein: CASTRTGFYNSPLHF. For the CDR3, the DNA is TGTGCCAGCACGAGGACAGGCTTTTATAATTCACCCCTCCACTTT.

The chain uses TRBV18 and TRBJ2-7; D is possibly TRBD1 (5 bases). Germline assignment: CDR1 KGHSH and CDR2 LQKENI. V gave up 5 bases and J gave up 6 bases, with 20 bases separating them. The CDR3 loop spans 15 amino acids. CDR3 amino acids: CASSAQGGRRTEQYF. The CDR3 DNA follows: TGTGCCAGCTCAGCCCAGGGCGGACGCCGGACCGAGCAGTACTTC.

This clone was counted between two and nine times. The chain employs TRBV6-1 and TRBJ1-3, with 10 bases fitting TRBD1. V was clipped by 1 base and J by 0 bases; unmatched bases: 6. Germline V gene sequence: CDR1 MNHNS, CDR2 SASEGT. There are 18 residues in the CDR3. CDR3 bases: TGTGCCAGCAGTGAAGGCATGGACAGGGGGGACTCTGGAAACACCATATATTTT. Amino acid sequence: CASSEGMDRGDSGNTIYF.

The chain links TRBV5-1 to TRBJ2-3; 13 nucleotides match TRBD2. The V gene's germline CDR1 is SGHRS and CDR2 YFSETQ. Germline trimming cut 4 bases from V and 2 bases from J; bases unmatched to any gene: 4. CDR3 length equals 16 residues. This CDR3 is CASSLTSGGATDTQYF. The CDR3, as DNA: TGCGCCAGCAGCCTTACTAGCGGGGGGGCCACAGATACGCAGTATTTT.

This chain joins TRBV6-5 and TRBJ1-5, with 8 nucleotides matching TRBD1. The J segment lost 2 bases and the V segment lost 6 bases, leaving 6 bases of the junction unmatched. Germline CDR1 and CDR2: MNHEY and SVGAGI. The CDR3 covers 15 residues. CDR3 coding DNA: TGTGCCAGCAGGGACAGGGCCAGGGGCAATCAGCCCCAGCATTTT. The encoded protein is CASRDRARGNQPQHF.

The chain is built from TRBV19 and TRBJ1-1; the D is unclear. The germline gives CDR1 LNHDA, CDR2 SQIVND (reference sequence). The CDR3 consists of 14 residues. V shed 5 bases and J shed 3 bases, with 13 bases lying between them. CDR3 nucleotide sequence: TGTGCCAGTAGTTCAGTGGAGGCGGACACTGAAGCTTTCTTT. Protein: CASSSVEADTEAFF.

V is TRBV5-5 and J is TRBJ1-1; no clear D. The germline V gene has CDR1 SGHKS and CDR2 YYEKEE (reference sequence). Trimming pared 0 bases from V and 4 bases from J, leaving 7 bases between. This CDR3 region has 13 residues. CDR3 bases: TGTGCCAGCAGCTTGGTGGGGAGCACTGAAGCTTTCTTT. It encodes CASSLVGSTEAFF.

This clone occurred once. The gene calls are TRBV19 and TRBJ1-5; 7 bases map to TRBD1. The junction had 8 bases not matched to a gene; V was cut back by 11 bases and J by 7 bases. The CDR3 length is 12 residues. The germline gives CDR1 LNHDA, CDR2 SQIVND (reference sequence). Written as DNA, the CDR3 is TGTGCCTCAAAGACAGGGTGGCAGCCCCAGCATTTT. This sequence encodes CASKTGWQPQHF.

The chain has TRBV5-6 and TRBJ1-6, with unresolved D. Germline V gene sequence: CDR1 SGHDT, CDR2 YYEEEE. Between the trimmed V and J ends, which lost 3 bases and 3 bases, there was a span of 13 bases. The CDR3 totals 16 residues. The CDR3 region is CASSSAEAYYNSPLHF. In DNA form, the CDR3 reads TGTGCCAGCAGCTCGGCCGAGGCCTACTATAATTCACCCCTCCACTTT.

This chain joins TRBV5-1 and TRBJ2-5; possible D gene TRBD1, 6 bases. The CDR3 sequence is 16 residues long. Trimming shortened V by 9 bases and J by 3 bases, and 24 bases separated the two germline ends. Germline CDR1 reads SGHRS; CDR2 reads YFSETQ. For the CDR3, the DNA is TGCGCCACAGCAAAGGTCTCCCTGGGGGCTAAAGAGACCCAGTACTTC. Amino acid sequence: CATAKVSLGAKETQYF.

Only a few counts were recorded for this clone. The V gene is TRBV7-9, the J gene TRBJ2-2; D possibly corresponds to TRBD2 (6 bases). CDR3 size: 14 residues. In germline, CDR1 is SEHNR, CDR2 FQNEAQ (reference sequence). The V gene lost 5 bases and the J gene lost 4 bases, with 11 bases spanning the gap. The DNA for the CDR3 is TGTGCCAGCAGCCCGGGACTTACCACCGGGGAGCTGTTTTTT. Its translation is CASSPGLTTGELFF.

This rearrangement joins TRBV6-4 to TRBJ2-2, with D perhaps matching TRBD2 (5 bases). CDR3 length: 14 amino acids. V gave up 2 bases and J gave up 1 base, with 5 bases separating them. The V gene's germline CDR1 is MRHNA and CDR2 SNTAGT. DNA for the CDR3: TGTGCCAGCAGTGACGGACTGAACACCGGGGAGCTGTTTTTT. Amino acid sequence: CASSDGLNTGELFF.

The CDR3 loop reads CASSIDHWRVQVSRRTDTQYF. The DNA for the CDR3 is TGTGCCAGTAGTATAGATCACTGGCGTGTGCAGGTCTCCAGACGCACAGATACGCAGTATTTT. The genes are TRBV19 and TRBJ2-3, with D unresolved. Germline V gives CDR1 LNHDA, CDR2 SQIVND (reference sequence). CDR3 length: 21 residues. With 0 bases removed from V and 1 base from J, the gap between germline ends came to 26 bases.

The chain carries TRBV3-1 (or the pseudogene TRBV3-2) and TRBJ1-3; D remains unclear. V was cut by 5 bases and J by 2 bases, with 7 bases left in between. This CDR3 spans 13 amino acids. CDR1 is LGHDT, CDR2 YNNKEL, per germline (reference sequence). The CDR3 DNA reads TGTGCCAGCAGCATCCCCGCTGGAAACACCATATATTTT. Translating it yields CASSIPAGNTIYF.

This clone was recorded only once. The V gene is TRBV18, the J gene TRBJ1-4, with D hard to call. V lost 8 bases to trimming and J lost 0 bases, with 10 bases between them. CDR1 is KGHSH, CDR2 LQKENI, per germline. The CDR3 sequence is 14 residues long. CDR3 residues: CASRRGATNEKLFF. The CDR3 region has the DNA TGTGCCAGCCGGAGAGGTGCAACTAATGAAAAACTGTTTTTT.

V and J are TRBV11-2 and TRBJ1-2; a possible D gene is TRBD1 (6 bases). Looked up from germline, CDR1 is SGHAT and CDR2 is FQNNGV. The CDR3 runs to 15 residues. V gave up 0 bases and J gave up 3 bases, with 11 bases separating them. This CDR3 is CASSLDYGQHYGYTF. CDR3 DNA: TGTGCCAGCAGCTTAGATTATGGACAGCACTATGGCTACACCTTC.

This sequence joins TRBV4-1 and TRBJ2-2; 15 nucleotides line up with TRBD2. Germline assignment: CDR1 MGHRA and CDR2 YSYEKL. The trim removed 0 bases at V and 3 bases at J, leaving 8 bases unmatched. The CDR3 has 20 residues. The CDR3 bases are TGCGCCAGCAGCCAAGATACCGGACTAGCGGGGGGGGCTGACACCGGGGAGCTGTTTTTT. The encoded protein is CASSQDTGLAGGADTGELFF.

The chain couples TRBV4-1 to TRBJ2-7; unclear D gene. Trimming pared 1 base from V and 2 bases from J, leaving 12 bases between. CDR3 length: 15 residues. Germline V lookup: CDR1 MGHRA, CDR2 YSYEKL. As DNA, the CDR3 is TGCGCCAGCAGCCAAGTGGAGTCCAAAGCCTACGAGCAGTACTTC. It encodes CASSQVESKAYEQYF.

This clone was observed a single time. The chain is built from TRBV6-5 and TRBJ2-5, with 9 bases that match TRBD2. The CDR3 has 15 amino acids. CDR1 and CDR2 (germline): MNHEY, SVGAGI. The junction had 10 bases not matched to a gene; V was cut back by 6 bases and J by 5 bases. This CDR3 is CASRRGGGALETQYF. For the CDR3, the DNA is TGTGCCAGCAGAAGGGGCGGGGGGGCTTTGGAGACCCAGTACTTC.